Following are 14 T cell receptor beta chains from one sample sequenced in a study of blood T cell repertoires in COVID-19. TCRdb's table, derived via immunoSEQ multiplex PCR, lists solely in-frame clones and lacks some. In the table there are around 100,000 clones, 85% of which are singletons. The sequenced sample consisted of peripheral blood. These receptors were collected from a human donor in a cohort sampled during active COVID-19.

The chain carries TRBV6-2 or TRBV6-3 and TRBJ1-2; D remains unclear. Germline loops: CDR1 MNHEY, CDR2 SVGEGT. V lost 6 bases, J lost 0 bases, and 11 bases lay in between. The CDR3 sequence is 14 residues long. The CDR3 nucleotides read TGTGCCAGCAGCCGCTCCGGGTCTAACTATGGCTACACCTTC. Residues: CASSRSGSNYGYTF.

The V call is TRBV11-2, the J call TRBJ1-2, with 8 positions matching TRBD1. Germline V CDR1 and CDR2: SGHAT, FQNNGV. V shed 3 bases and J 7 bases; nucleotides not matched to a gene: 7. The length of the CDR3 is 14 residues. For the CDR3, the DNA is TGTGCCAGCAGCTTTTCAGGGGGCGCGGGTGGCTACACCTTC. This sequence encodes CASSFSGGAGGYTF.

The chain recombines TRBV29-1 with TRBJ2-1; perhaps TRBD1 as D (6 bases). The CDR3 has 14 residues. Germline V gene sequence: CDR1 SQVTM, CDR2 ANQGSEA. Trimming stripped 8 bases from V and 7 bases from J, with 21 bases between. The CDR3 bases are TGCAGCTCCCCCCAGGGGCCTCTCTCGAATGAGCAGTTCTTC. Residues: CSSPQGPLSNEQFF.

The sample holds one count of this clone. The J gene is TRBJ2-5, the V gene TRBV5-1; TRBD1 aligns across 7 bases. Germline assignment: CDR1 SGHRS and CDR2 YFSETQ. The CDR3 spans 14 residues. The V segment lost 3 bases and the J segment 5 bases; nucleotides outside the gene matches: 7. The CDR3 coding sequence is TGCGCCAGCAGCTCGCCGACAGGGCTGGAGACCCAGTACTTC. Translated: CASSSPTGLETQYF.

This clone was observed a handful of times. This chain uses TRBV19 with TRBJ1-5, with D perhaps TRBD1 (5 bases). The CDR3 extends over 18 amino acids. The germline CDR1 and CDR2 sequences are LNHDA and SQIVND (reference sequence). The V and J ends lost 3 bases and 6 bases respectively, with 24 bases between them. CDR3 sequence (DNA): TGTGCCAGTAGTATCGCTGTGTCTGTGACCCTGGGGGGTCAGCCCCAGCATTTT. Protein product: CASSIAVSVTLGGQPQHF.

The chain combines TRBV5-1 with TRBJ1-1; D unresolved. The CDR3 has 14 amino acids. V was trimmed by 0 bases and J by 5 bases, leaving 11 bases between them. Germline CDR1 and CDR2: SGHRS and YFSETQ. CDR3 amino acids: CASSLEGSRTEAFF. The CDR3 nucleotides are TGCGCCAGCAGCTTGGAAGGCTCGCGGACTGAAGCTTTCTTT.

CDR3 in amino acids: CASSYPDSYYGYTF. CDR3 in DNA: TGTGCCAGCAGTTACCCAGACAGCTACTATGGCTACACCTTC. The J gene is TRBJ1-2, the V gene TRBV6-2 or TRBV6-3; maybe TRBD1 (5 bases). The germline V gene has CDR1 MNHEY and CDR2 SVGEGT. Trimming stripped 2 bases from V and 3 bases from J, with 10 bases between. The CDR3 spans 14 residues.

J is TRBJ1-2 and V is TRBV5-1; no clear D gene. Trimming removed 1 base at V and 0 bases at J, with 13 bases between. From germline, CDR1 is SGHRS and CDR2 YFSETQ. The CDR3 sequence is 16 residues long. CDR3 sequence reads: CASSLNPSLSNYGYTF. The CDR3 DNA reads as TGCGCCAGCAGCTTGAATCCCAGTTTATCTAACTATGGCTACACCTTC.

This chain links TRBV6-5 with TRBJ1-4; the D gene is possibly TRBD1 (6 bases). In germline, CDR1 is MNHEY, CDR2 SVGAGI. The CDR3 extends over 13 amino acids. Trimming stripped 6 bases from V and 10 bases from J, with 15 bases between. CDR3 amino acids: CASRGQHAGKLFF. The CDR3, as DNA: TGTGCCAGCAGAGGACAGCACGCCGGAAAACTGTTTTTT.

A few counts support this clone. The chain links TRBV11-2 to TRBJ2-7; TRBD1 aligns across 7 bases. The trim removed 5 bases at V and 4 bases at J, leaving 14 bases unmatched. The germline V gene has CDR1 SGHAT and CDR2 FQNNGV. This CDR3 region has 16 residues. This CDR3 reads CASSIQQGLYSYEQYF. CDR3 coding DNA: TGTGCCAGCAGCATACAACAGGGGTTATATTCGTACGAGCAGTACTTC.

The genes are TRBV23-1 and TRBJ2-3; TRBD1 agrees at 8 bases. TRBV23-1 counts as an open reading frame of uncertain function. CDR3 length equals 20 residues. With 10 bases clipped from V and 1 base from J, the junction kept 25 bases outside the gene matches. The CDR3 DNA reads TGCGCCAATATCTCACGCCGCACCGGGGCGGGACAGGAGTGCACAGATACGCAGTATTTT. Translated, it gives CANISRRTGAGQECTDTQYF.

The chain joins TRBV9 to TRBJ1-6; 8 bases match TRBD1. V shed 4 bases, J shed 7 bases, and the junction held 4 bases outside the gene matches. Germline CDR1 and CDR2: SGDLS and YYNGEE. The CDR3 runs 14 residues. The CDR3 protein is CASSPHRGNSPLHF. CDR3 DNA: TGTGCCAGCAGCCCTCACAGGGGGAATTCACCCCTCCACTTT.

The chain is built from TRBV6-5 and TRBJ2-7; D call uncertain. This CDR3 is built from 12 residues. Germline V gene data show CDR1 as MNHEY and CDR2 as SVGAGI. Trimming took off 6 bases at V and 1 base at J, with 7 bases between the two ends. The CDR3 loop reads CASRAMSYEQYF. Here the CDR3 DNA reads TGTGCCAGCAGGGCCATGTCCTACGAGCAGTACTTC.

This clone was seen once. This sequence joins TRBV11-2 and TRBJ2-1; 9 nucleotides align to TRBD2. CDR3 length: 17 amino acids. Germline V gene sequence: CDR1 SGHAT, CDR2 FQNNGV. J lost 3 bases, V lost 6 bases, and 12 bases had no gene match. CDR3 nucleotides: TGTGCCAGCAGTCCCTGGGGGACTAGCAGTATCTACAATGAGCAGTTCTTC. It codes for CASSPWGTSSIYNEQFF.